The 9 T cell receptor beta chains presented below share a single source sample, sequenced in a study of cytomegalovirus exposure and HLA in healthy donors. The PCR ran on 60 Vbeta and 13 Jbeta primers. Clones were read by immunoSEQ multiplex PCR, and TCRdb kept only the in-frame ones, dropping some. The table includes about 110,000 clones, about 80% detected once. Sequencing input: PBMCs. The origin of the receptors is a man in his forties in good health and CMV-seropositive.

Written as DNA, the CDR3 is TGCAGCGCTAGACAGGGTGGTCGCAATCAGCCCCAGCATTTT. Its protein product is CSARQGGRNQPQHF. The chain combines TRBV29-1 with TRBJ1-5; the match to TRBD1 covers 7 bases. The ends lost 7 bases at V and 2 bases at J; junction bases unmatched: 8. The CDR3 is 14 residues long. Germline CDR1 SQVTM, CDR2 ANQGSEA.

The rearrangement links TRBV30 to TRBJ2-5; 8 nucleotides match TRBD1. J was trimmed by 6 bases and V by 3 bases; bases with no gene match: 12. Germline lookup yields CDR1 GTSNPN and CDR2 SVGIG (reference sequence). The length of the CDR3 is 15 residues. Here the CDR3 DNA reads TGTGCCTGGAGACTATTCTCGACAGGGGAAAAGACCCAGTACTTC. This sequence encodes CAWRLFSTGEKTQYF.

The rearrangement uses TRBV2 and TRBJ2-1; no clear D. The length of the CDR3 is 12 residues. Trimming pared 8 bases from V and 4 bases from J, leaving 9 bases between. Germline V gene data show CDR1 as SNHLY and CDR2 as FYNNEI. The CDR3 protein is CASRLYYNEQFF. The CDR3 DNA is TGTGCCAGCCGCCTATATTACAATGAGCAGTTCTTC. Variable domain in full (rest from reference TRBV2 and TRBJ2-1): EPEVTQTPSHQVTQMGQEVILRCVPISNHLYFYWYRQILGQKVEFLVSFYNNEISEKSEIFDDQFSVERPDGSNFTLKIRSTKLEDSAMYFCASRLYYNEQFFGPGTRLTVL.

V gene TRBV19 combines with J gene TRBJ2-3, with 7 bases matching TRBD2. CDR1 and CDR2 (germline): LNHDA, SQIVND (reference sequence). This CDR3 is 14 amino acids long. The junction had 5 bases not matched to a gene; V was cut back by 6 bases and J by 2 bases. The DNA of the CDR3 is TGTGCCAGTAGACCGGGACTACTCACAGATACGCAGTATTTT. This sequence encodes CASRPGLLTDTQYF.

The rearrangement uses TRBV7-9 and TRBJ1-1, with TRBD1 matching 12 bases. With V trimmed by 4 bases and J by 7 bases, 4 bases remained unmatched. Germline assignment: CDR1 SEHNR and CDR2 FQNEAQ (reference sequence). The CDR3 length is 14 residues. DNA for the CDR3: TGTGCCAGCAGCTCGGGACAGGGGGCAAGTGAAGCTTTCTTT. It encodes CASSSGQGASEAFF. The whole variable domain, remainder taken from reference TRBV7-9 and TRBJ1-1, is DTGVSQNPRHKITKRGQNVTFRCDPISEHNRLYWYRQTLGQGPEFLTYFQNEAQLEKSRLLSDRFSAERPKGSFSTLEIQRTEQGDSAMYLCASSSGQGASEAFFGQGTRLTVV.

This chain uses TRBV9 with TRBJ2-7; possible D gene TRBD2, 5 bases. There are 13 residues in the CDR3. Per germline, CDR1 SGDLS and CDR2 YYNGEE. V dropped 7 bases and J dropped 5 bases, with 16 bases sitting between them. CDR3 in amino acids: CASSEGPRNEQYF. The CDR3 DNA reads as TGTGCCAGCTCCGAGGGCCCAAGAAACGAGCAGTACTTC.

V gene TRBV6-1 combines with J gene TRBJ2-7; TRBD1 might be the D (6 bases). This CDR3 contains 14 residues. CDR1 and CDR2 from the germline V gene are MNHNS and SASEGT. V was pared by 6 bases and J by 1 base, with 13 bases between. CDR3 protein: CASRQGVWSYEQYF. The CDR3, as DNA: TGTGCCAGCAGACAGGGAGTCTGGTCCTACGAGCAGTACTTC.

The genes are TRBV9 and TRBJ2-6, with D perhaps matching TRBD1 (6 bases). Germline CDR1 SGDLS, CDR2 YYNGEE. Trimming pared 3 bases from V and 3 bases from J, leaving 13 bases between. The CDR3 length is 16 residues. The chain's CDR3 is CASSEQGRDGANVLTF. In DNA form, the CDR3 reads TGTGCCAGCAGCGAACAGGGTCGCGATGGGGCCAACGTCCTGACTTTC.

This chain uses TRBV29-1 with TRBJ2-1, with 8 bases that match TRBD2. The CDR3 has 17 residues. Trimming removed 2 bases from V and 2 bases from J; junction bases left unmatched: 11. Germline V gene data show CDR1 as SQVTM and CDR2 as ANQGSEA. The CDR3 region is CSVEQNLSGGPYNEQFF. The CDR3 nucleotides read TGCAGCGTTGAACAAAATCTCAGCGGGGGCCCCTACAATGAGCAGTTCTTC.